A single sample gave rise to the 18 T cell receptor beta chains below, sequenced in a study of PD-1 blockade in classical Hodgkin lymphoma. All patients relapsed after autologous stem cell transplantation, and brentuximab vedotin exposure varied. Profiled with immunoSEQ multiplex PCR; TCRdb holds only in-frame clones, not every one. This table has tens of thousands of clones, around 89% appearing once. The input for sequencing was peripheral blood mononuclear cells (PBMCs), taken at baseline. Receptors originate from a human donor with classical Hodgkin lymphoma.

V is TRBV4-1 and J is TRBJ2-7; weak D call: TRBD1 (6 bases). V lost 0 bases and J 0 bases, leaving 12 bases between the germline ends. This CDR3 is 16 amino acids long. In germline, CDR1 is MGHRA, CDR2 YSYEKL. CDR3 loop: CASSQDQGTSSYEQYF. The CDR3 DNA reads TGCGCCAGCAGCCAAGATCAGGGGACGAGCTCCTACGAGCAGTACTTC.

The chain joins TRBV7-2 to TRBJ2-7, with D maybe TRBD1 (6 bases). Trimming left V 6 bases short and J 5 bases short, with 17 bases between. This CDR3 comprises 14 residues. Germline loops: CDR1 SGHTA, CDR2 FQGNSA. CDR3 bases: TGTGCCAGCAGGTACTCCACAGGGCTCAACGAGCAGTACTTC. Protein sequence: CASRYSTGLNEQYF.

The rearrangement uses TRBV18 and TRBJ2-3, with 10 nucleotides matching TRBD2. This CDR3 region has 16 residues. V was clipped by 3 bases and J by 2 bases; unmatched bases: 5. The V gene's germline CDR1 is KGHSH and CDR2 LQKENI. The DNA of the CDR3 is TGTGCCAGCTCACCTTTTAGCGGGGGGCCCACAGATACGCAGTATTTT. It codes for CASSPFSGGPTDTQYF.

V usage is TRBV7-9 and J usage is TRBJ1-1; the D gene is possibly TRBD1 (5 bases). Germline CDR1 is SEHNR and CDR2 is FQNEAQ (reference sequence). V lost 6 bases to trimming and J lost 4 bases, with 21 bases between them. There are 16 residues in the CDR3. This CDR3 reads CASSPRLGQRGTEAFF. In nucleotides, the CDR3 is TGTGCCAGCAGTCCCAGGCTGGGTCAAAGGGGCACTGAAGCTTTCTTT.

The DNA of the CDR3 is TGTGCCAGCAGTCTTCTAGGACAGGAGGCTAATGAGCAGTTCTTC. Encoded protein: CASSLLGQEANEQFF. V gene TRBV27 combines with J gene TRBJ2-1, with TRBD1 matching 7 bases. CDR3 length equals 15 residues. Germline CDR1 MNHEY, CDR2 SMNVEV (reference sequence). The trim removed 5 bases at V and 7 bases at J, leaving 11 bases unmatched.

This sequence joins TRBV27 and TRBJ2-7; 9 nucleotides agree with TRBD2. The CDR3 loop spans 14 amino acids. Per germline, CDR1 MNHEY and CDR2 SMNVEV (reference sequence). Trimming took 3 bases from V and 5 from J; bases not matched to a gene: 5. The CDR3 DNA is TGTGCCAGCAGTTTGGGACTAGCTTCCCACGAGCAGTACTTC. This encodes CASSLGLASHEQYF.

CDR3 sequence: CASSPYGQAGGDQETQYF. Written as DNA, the CDR3 is TGCGCCAGCAGCCCCTATGGTCAAGCCGGCGGGGACCAAGAGACCCAGTACTTC. This chain connects TRBV4-1 to TRBJ2-5, with D possibly TRBD2 on 6 matching bases. There are 18 residues in the CDR3. V gave up 4 bases and J gave up 0 bases, with 21 bases separating them. Germline CDR1 reads MGHRA; CDR2 reads YSYEKL.

The chain joins TRBV4-1 to TRBJ2-5; TRBD1 matches at 7 bases. The V gene end was trimmed by 5 bases and the J gene end by 2 bases; junction bases not matched to a gene: 2. The germline V gene has CDR1 MGHRA and CDR2 YSYEKL. CDR3 length equals 13 residues. CDR3 sequence reads: CASSDRAQETQYF. Written as DNA, the CDR3 is TGCGCCAGCAGCGACAGGGCGCAAGAGACCCAGTACTTC.

J is TRBJ2-1 and V is TRBV27, with 7 bases aligning to TRBD2. The length of the CDR3 is 15 residues. In germline, CDR1 is MNHEY, CDR2 SMNVEV (reference sequence). The V gene end was trimmed by 7 bases and the J gene end by 7 bases; junction bases not matched to a gene: 13. The CDR3 DNA reads TGTGCCAGCAACCCCTTGGTGGTAGCGGGTAATGAGCAGTTCTTC. Its protein product is CASNPLVVAGNEQFF.

The rearrangement links TRBV4-2 to TRBJ1-1; D is unresolved. The CDR3 covers 15 residues. The germline V gene has CDR1 LGHNA and CDR2 YNFKEQ. V lost 2 bases, J lost 4 bases, and 14 bases lay in between. The CDR3 sequence: CASSQQTFAATEAFF. In nucleotides, the CDR3 is TGTGCCAGCAGCCAACAGACTTTCGCTGCCACTGAAGCTTTCTTT.

The chain links TRBV27 to TRBJ2-1; D might be TRBD1 (6 bases). Looked up from germline, CDR1 is MNHEY and CDR2 is SMNVEV (reference sequence). The CDR3 sequence is 14 residues long. V was cut by 8 bases and J by 7 bases, with 18 bases left in between. The CDR3 bases are TGTGCCAGCGGGGCCTGGGGGCGCAGGAATGAGCAGTTCTTC. The encoded protein is CASGAWGRRNEQFF.

V usage is TRBV27 and J usage is TRBJ2-1; D gene unclear. This CDR3 spans 11 amino acids. Between the trimmed V and J ends, which lost 3 bases and 8 bases, there was a span of 5 bases. Germline V gene lookup returns CDR1 MNHEY and CDR2 SMNVEV (reference sequence). Here the CDR3 DNA reads TGTGCCAGCAGTTTTGGGCATGAGCAGTTCTTC. Protein sequence: CASSFGHEQFF.

The chain joins TRBV2 to TRBJ2-6; 9 nucleotides align to TRBD1. The length of the CDR3 is 19 residues. From germline, CDR1 is SNHLY and CDR2 FYNNEI. The V segment lost 5 bases and the J segment 1 base; nucleotides outside the gene matches: 12. CDR3 loop: CASSIRTGALFSGANVLTF. For the CDR3, the DNA is TGTGCCAGCAGTATAAGGACAGGGGCCCTTTTTTCTGGGGCCAACGTCCTGACTTTC.

This rearrangement joins TRBV5-1 to TRBJ2-1, with 8 bases fitting TRBD1. The CDR3 has 15 amino acids. CDR1 is SGHRS and CDR2 is YFSETQ in the germline V gene. V shed 6 bases and J 12 bases; nucleotides not matched to a gene: 17. CDR3 region: CASTSWGDRGRSQFF. CDR3 bases: TGCGCCAGCACCTCGTGGGGCGACAGGGGACGATCGCAGTTCTTC.

This chain joins TRBV6-1 and TRBJ1-3; D remains unclear. Deletions cut 3 bases from V and 0 bases from J, with 9 bases between. Germline V gene data show CDR1 as MNHNS and CDR2 as SASEGT. The CDR3 has 15 amino acids. The CDR3 region is CASSDQVHSGNTIYF. The CDR3, as DNA: TGTGCCAGCAGTGATCAGGTGCACTCTGGAAACACCATATATTTT.

The chain employs TRBV11-2 and TRBJ2-5, with D unresolved. The CDR3 has 15 amino acids. V shed 0 bases and J shed 1 base, with 9 bases lying between them. CDR1 is SGHAT and CDR2 is FQNNGV in the germline V gene. CDR3 in amino acids: CASSLDYAFQETQYF. The CDR3, as DNA: TGTGCCAGCAGCTTAGATTACGCCTTCCAAGAGACCCAGTACTTC.

V is TRBV30 and J is TRBJ2-7; 8 bases align to TRBD1. J was trimmed by 0 bases and V by 2 bases; bases with no gene match: 3. The CDR3 is made up of 14 amino acids. Germline V lookup: CDR1 GTSNPN, CDR2 SVGIG (reference sequence). The CDR3 reads CAWSWTGSSYEQYF. CDR3 DNA: TGTGCCTGGAGTTGGACAGGGAGCTCCTACGAGCAGTACTTC.

This chain joins TRBV30 and TRBJ1-5; D unclear. V shed 0 bases and J shed 2 bases, with 8 bases lying between them. This CDR3 is 14 amino acids long. Germline V gene data show CDR1 as GTSNPN and CDR2 as SVGIG (reference sequence). The CDR3 here is CAWSVVGGNQPQHF. The CDR3 DNA follows: TGTGCCTGGAGTGTAGTCGGGGGCAATCAGCCCCAGCATTTT.